This is a list of T cell receptor beta chains from one sample in a study of graft-versus-host responses after intestinal transplantation. Using immunoSEQ multiplex PCR, the repertoire was profiled, and TCRdb retains in-frame clones only, with some absent. There are around 110,000 clones in the sample; approximately 90% occur only once, and about 0.18% lies in the top ten. Their antigens are not known. Here the sequenced sample was unstimulated CD4+ T cells sorted from spleen or lymph node cells, taken before intestinal transplant. The receptors shown here come from a human donor who received an intestinal transplant. Both conserved end residues are part of each CDR3. Fields, in order: D gene, V gene, CDR3 protein. A D gene is named only where the DNA matches it firmly.

D gene: -; V gene: TRBV9; CDR3 protein: CASSVAGISAGVNVLTF
D gene: TRBD1; V gene: TRBV15; CDR3 protein: CATSATGAANEKLFF
D gene: TRBD1; V gene: TRBV28; CDR3 protein: CASSLDRGRRGPQHF
D gene: TRBD2; V gene: TRBV10-3; CDR3 protein: CAISGGGFHEQFF
D gene: -; V gene: TRBV6-5; CDR3 protein: CASSRGPGGRDTQYF
D gene: TRBD2; V gene: TRBV11-2; CDR3 protein: CASSLKASGGLQETQYF
D gene: -; V gene: TRBV29-1; CDR3 protein: CSVLQNTGELFF
D gene: TRBD1; V gene: TRBV27; CDR3 protein: CASSHLQGAGEYF
D gene: TRBD1; V gene: TRBV5-1; CDR3 protein: CASSPDGTGSSYEQYF
D gene: -; V gene: TRBV7-9; CDR3 protein: CASSFISVAKPTSTDTQYF
D gene: -; V gene: TRBV30; CDR3 protein: CAWSGRTPYEQYF
D gene: TRBD2; V gene: TRBV4-2; CDR3 protein: CASSQRGSGGEETQYF
D gene: -; V gene: TRBV18; CDR3 protein: CASSPGVPEKLFF
D gene: TRBD2; V gene: TRBV5-1; CDR3 protein: CASSPTSGEHYEQYF
D gene: -; V gene: TRBV9; CDR3 protein: CASSVGGSHSGNTIYF
D gene: TRBD1; V gene: TRBV19; CDR3 protein: CASSIAAGGDSYEQYF
D gene: -; V gene: TRBV2; CDR3 protein: CASRAGVTEAFF
D gene: TRBD1; V gene: TRBV12-5; CDR3 protein: CASGSGTGNIWSDEQYF
D gene: -; V gene: TRBV2; CDR3 protein: CASTDRMNTEAFF
D gene: TRBD1; V gene: TRBV29-1; CDR3 protein: CSVEESLGTGGAEGYTF
D gene: -; V gene: TRBV5-1; CDR3 protein: CASSLNYAEFQETQYF
D gene: TRBD1; V gene: TRBV6-1; CDR3 protein: CASSSGQGGQEQYF
D gene: -; V gene: TRBV27; CDR3 protein: CASSLVRNTEAFF
D gene: TRBD1; V gene: TRBV29-1; CDR3 protein: CSVDRDRATEAFF
D gene: TRBD1; V gene: TRBV2; CDR3 protein: CASSAGGAGNQPQHF
D gene: -; V gene: TRBV9; CDR3 protein: CASSVAGNEQFF
D gene: -; V gene: TRBV9; CDR3 protein: CASSVRGGANTEAFF
D gene: TRBD1; V gene: TRBV6-6; CDR3 protein: CASSPDRAYYGYTF